This is a list of T cell receptor beta chains from one sample in a study of cytomegalovirus exposure and HLA in healthy donors. Using immunoSEQ multiplex PCR, the repertoire was profiled, and TCRdb retains in-frame clones only, with some absent. The repertoire holds fewer than 100,000 clones, over 75% seen once, with roughly 6% in the top ten. The sequenced sample was PBMCs. The receptors come from a female donor in good health and CMV-seronegative. The CDR3 runs from the conserved cysteine through the conserved F or W. D genes are given only for firm matches. Only part of the rows carry a size: once, few, many, or a class if the clone is expanded.

d_gene	v_gene	abundance	j_gene	CDR3aa	CDR3nt
TRBD2	TRBV28	once	TRBJ2-5	CASSSRLAGTKTQYF	TGTGCCAGCAGTTCCCGACTAGCGGGTACAAAGACCCAGTACTTC
TRBD1	TRBV29-1	.	TRBJ2-5	CSVEEQGRGQETQYF	TGCAGCGTTGAAGAACAGGGGAGAGGGCAAGAGACCCAGTACTTC
TRBD2	TRBV5-1	.	TRBJ2-1	CVSSLEGSGSSYNEQFF	TGCGTCAGCAGCTTGGAAGGTAGCGGGAGCTCCTACAATGAGCAGTTCTTC
.	TRBV13	few	TRBJ1-2	CASSLQAIYGYTF	TGTGCCAGCAGCTTGCAGGCTATCTATGGCTACACCTTC
.	TRBV5-8	once	TRBJ1-2	CASSLGLLGYTF	TGTGCCAGCAGCTTGGGACTACTAGGCTACACCTTC
.	TRBV29-1	.	TRBJ2-1	CSVPTPQAHEQFF	TGCAGCGTCCCAACTCCACAGGCCCATGAGCAGTTCTTC
TRBD1	TRBV5-1	.	TRBJ2-7	CASSLSRTGYEQYF	TGCGCCAGCAGCTTGTCGCGGACAGGCTACGAGCAGTACTTC
.	TRBV4-1	.	TRBJ2-3	CASSQDKGWADTQYF	TGCGCCAGCAGCCAAGATAAGGGGTGGGCAGATACGCAGTATTTT
.	TRBV28	.	TRBJ2-7	CASSLRRQSEQYF	TGTGCCAGCAGTTTACGCAGACAGAGCGAGCAGTACTTC
.	TRBV11-3	.	TRBJ2-1	CASSFQGRRDEQFF	TGTGCCAGCAGCTTTCAGGGGCGCCGCGATGAGCAGTTCTTC
TRBD1	TRBV27	.	TRBJ2-7	CASSPGGGLTYEQYF	TGTGCCAGCAGTCCAGGGGGCGGGCTAACCTACGAGCAGTACTTC
TRBD2	TRBV9	few	TRBJ2-1	CASSVGGGSYNEQFF	TGTGCCAGCAGCGTAGGGGGGGGCTCCTACAATGAGCAGTTCTTC
.	TRBV18	.	TRBJ2-2	CASSPPNGLTGELFF	TGTGCCAGCTCACCACCGAACGGACTCACCGGGGAGCTGTTTTTT
TRBD2	TRBV7-9	.	TRBJ2-7	CASSALASGGYEQYF	TGTGCCAGCAGCGCCCTGGCTAGCGGGGGCTACGAGCAGTACTTC
TRBD1	TRBV6-5	.	TRBJ1-1	CASSTQGALITEAFF	TGTGCCAGCAGTACTCAGGGGGCGCTCATCACTGAAGCTTTCTTT
.	TRBV28	.	TRBJ2-1	CASSLGQGGDNEQFF	TGTGCCAGCAGTTTAGGTCAGGGCGGGGACAATGAGCAGTTCTTC
TRBD1	TRBV28	few	TRBJ1-1	CASSLPGTAFFRAFF	TGTGCCAGCAGTCTTCCCGGGACAGCGTTCTTTCGGGCTTTCTTT
TRBD1	TRBV2	.	TRBJ2-2	CASRDRGTGELFF	TGTGCCAGCAGGGACAGGGGAACCGGGGAGCTGTTTTTT
.	TRBV6-6	once	TRBJ2-2	CASMGAGLTGELFF	TGTGCCAGCATGGGTGCGGGGTTGACCGGGGAGCTGTTTTTT
.	TRBV7-7	.	TRBJ2-1	CASSPAGVGVNEQFF	TGTGCTAGCAGCCCCGCAGGGGTAGGGGTCAATGAGCAGTTCTTC
.	TRBV15	.	TRBJ2-1	CATSFGGPNEQFF	TGTGCCACCAGCTTCGGAGGGCCTAATGAGCAGTTCTTC
.	TRBV5-1	.	TRBJ1-2	CASTPDPEGVGGYTF	TGCGCCAGCACCCCGGACCCGGAGGGCGTTGGTGGCTACACCTTC
.	TRBV28	.	TRBJ1-2	CASSLRGYGYTF	TGTGCCAGCAGTTTACGGGGCTATGGCTACACCTTC
.	TRBV19	.	TRBJ1-3	CASKVGASSGNTIYF	TGTGCCAGTAAGGTGGGGGCAAGCTCTGGAAACACCATATATTTT
TRBD1	TRBV4-3	once	TRBJ1-1	CASSRGTGEVGTEAFF	TGCGCCAGCAGCCGTGGGACAGGGGAGGTTGGCACTGAAGCTTTCTTT
TRBD1	TRBV7-6	.	TRBJ1-1	CASSITGGTEAFF	TGTGCCAGCAGCATCACAGGGGGCACTGAAGCTTTCTTT
TRBD1	TRBV14	.	TRBJ2-7	CASSRDRGWYEQYF	TGTGCCAGCAGCCGCGACAGGGGATGGTACGAGCAGTACTTC
TRBD2	TRBV9	once	TRBJ2-4	CASSPRGGLGIQYF	TGTGCCAGCAGCCCCCGGGGGGGCCTGGGGATTCAGTACTTC
TRBD2	TRBV5-6	.	TRBJ2-5	CASSHGVRGGEETQYF	TGTGCCAGCAGCCACGGGGTGCGGGGGGGGGAAGAGACCCAGTACTTC
.	TRBV20-1	.	TRBJ1-5	CSAVAPPQHF	TGCAGTGCTGTGGCCCCGCCCCAGCATTTT